A selection of T cell receptor beta chains follows, all from one sample in a study of T cells in Graves' hyperthyroidism and ophthalmopathy. MiXCR, applied by TCRdb to the multiplex PCR reads, yields one record per CDR3 protein. The sample consists of approximately 700,000 distinct CDR3 sequences, less than 45% of them appearing once. Sample: peripheral blood or thyroid tissue (not recorded which). All receptors come from an adult man with Graves' disease, either hyperthyroidism or ophthalmopathy (not recorded which). The CDR3 runs from the conserved cysteine through the conserved F or W.

V: TRBV5-4; CDR3: CASSLVGGEETQYF
V: TRBV7-9; CDR3: CASSLGGSTNEKLFF
V: TRBV7-2; CDR3: CASSLIGSRASYEQYF
V: TRBV11-1; CDR3: CARSTDRALQQYF
V: TRBV7-2; CDR3: CASSKQQGGNTEAFF
V: TRBV12-3/TRBV12-4; CDR3: CASSPAGQRTGELFF
V: TRBV12-3/TRBV12-4; CDR3: CASSLDIGYGYTF
V: TRBV19; CDR3: CASSIRERGFNQPQHF
V: TRBV6-1; CDR3: CASSENRGWRPQHF
V: TRBV29-1; CDR3: CSLRQGVGYGYTF
V: TRBV29-1; CDR3: CSVAKGVNTEAFF
V: TRBV7-2; CDR3: CASSRGQGRGANVLTF
V: TRBV5-5; CDR3: CASSWGQAQNTIYF
V: TRBV29-1; CDR3: CSVEELGQFYGYTF
V: TRBV20-1; CDR3: CSEAPGGQPQHF
V: TRBV14; CDR3: CASSETDRGYGYTF
V: TRBV20-1; CDR3: CSARALGVEETQYF
V: TRBV2; CDR3: CASSARDRGRGETQYF
V: TRBV7-8; CDR3: CASSLKNLYGYTF
V: TRBV7-8; CDR3: CASSARWGGNQPQHF
V: TRBV19; CDR3: CASSMTPRGTSLSGANVLTF
V: TRBV14; CDR3: CASSTTGVAEKLFF
V: TRBV2; CDR3: CASSLGLTSTEAFF
V: TRBV29-1; CDR3: CSVKPTANYGYTF
V: TRBV7-8; CDR3: CASSYRTSSENYGYTF
V: TRBV7-8; CDR3: CASSPGTGGASPLHF
V: TRBV9; CDR3: CASSVEGTPVYGYTF
V: TRBV10-2; CDR3: CASSANRGNQRQHF
V: TRBV7-9; CDR3: CASSPRAEAFF
V: TRBV2; CDR3: CASSRRRPTAYGYTF
V: TRBV7-9; CDR3: CASSFGIDRVRAGELFF
V: TRBV10-3; CDR3: CAISEFGGKETQYF
V: TRBV24-1; CDR3: CADSPLHF
V: TRBV25-1; CDR3: CASSDRTEVNEKLFF
V: TRBV6-1; CDR3: CASSETRVRGTGELFF
V: TRBV5-5; CDR3: CASTDRPGNTIYF
V: TRBV7-9; CDR3: CASSTQGFHEQYF
V: TRBV2; CDR3: CASSLFEGGYTF
V: TRBV10-3; CDR3: CAIRLDGGISPLHF
V: TRBV9; CDR3: CASSVGLYYTF
V: TRBV24-1; CDR3: CASSYSSAYEQYF
V: TRBV6-5; CDR3: CASRNMVTEAFF
V: TRBV10-3; CDR3: CASSEWGTGVLEQYF
V: TRBV29-1; CDR3: CSVEKDRDGNEQFF
V: TRBV20-1; CDR3: CSAPSDSLQETQYF
V: TRBV6-1; CDR3: CASTRDTGTYEQYF
V: TRBV20-1; CDR3: CSSNDGATNAGELFF
V: TRBV25-1; CDR3: CASSGPEGTGNQPQHF
V: TRBV2; CDR3: CASRSGELFF
V: TRBV6-1; CDR3: CASRDRGRLDGYTF
V: TRBV7-9; CDR3: CASSLGTGVDYEQYF
V: TRBV6-5; CDR3: CASSLGAGTGIYGYTF